This T cell receptor beta chain was sequenced for a study of shared clonotypes between healthy human individuals. The repertoire was sequenced with immunoSEQ multiplex PCR; TCRdb's copy has only in-frame clones and lacks some. The data show roughly 2.5 million clones, with just over 90% seen just once and around 0.14% held by the top ten. About this clone: Its antigen is unidentified.

Germline V gene data show CDR1 as SQVTM and CDR2 as ANQGSEA. This CDR3 is built from 11 residues. Study results and limitations: Donor scarcity curtailed the genetic and exposure-history diversity represented herein.

V and J are TRBV29-1 and TRBJ2-5; TRBD2 matches 10 bases. The better agreement between TRBJ2-7 and the DNA end casts doubt on the J call. The sample consisted of naive CD4+ T cells sorted from blood. Sample subset: CD45RA+ positively selected. The receptor was derived from a young man in good health. Written as DNA, the CDR3 is TGCAGCGTCGGACTAGCGGCCGAGCAGTACTTC. Translating it yields CSVGLAAEQYF.